Listed here are 22 T cell receptor beta chains from one sample, sequenced in a study of T cell changes during pregnancy in multiple sclerosis. Generated by immunoSEQ multiplex PCR, the TCRdb table keeps only in-frame clones and is missing some. Of about 48,000 clones in the sample, around 92% were seen once. The source material was CD4+ T cells from peripheral blood mononuclear cells, sampled in the second trimester of pregnancy. The receptors were sampled from a female donor in good health, enrolled as a control in a pregnancy study.

The gene calls are TRBV9 and TRBJ2-1; the match to TRBD2 covers 12 bases. The CDR3 totals 16 residues. V was clipped by 4 bases and J by 10 bases; unmatched bases: 12. The germline V gene encodes CDR1 SGDLS and CDR2 YYNGEE. The CDR3 is CASSPTTGLAGGEQFF. The CDR3 coding sequence is TGTGCCAGCAGCCCCACGACGGGACTAGCGGGTGGCGAGCAGTTCTTC.

CDR3 DNA sequence: TGCAGCGTTGATTCGGAAGCTTTCTTT. Its protein is CSVDSEAFF. This rearrangement joins TRBV29-1 to TRBJ1-1; D not resolved. V dropped 3 bases and J dropped 8 bases, with 4 bases sitting between them. From germline, CDR1 is SQVTM and CDR2 ANQGSEA. The CDR3 sequence is 9 residues long.

This chain's CDR3 is CASSFRDSGGYTF. The DNA for the CDR3 is TGTGCCAGCAGCTTCCGGGACAGCGGGGGCTACACCTTC. The chain carries TRBV7-3 and TRBJ1-2, with 7 bases matching TRBD1. The germline CDR1 and CDR2 sequences are SGHTA and FQGTGA. The CDR3 runs to 13 residues. The V gene end was trimmed by 3 bases and the J gene end by 8 bases; junction bases not matched to a gene: 6.

The chain recombines TRBV4-1 with TRBJ2-5, with D uncertain. V was pared by 1 base and J by 5 bases, with 11 bases between. The CDR3 has 14 amino acids. From germline, CDR1 is MGHRA and CDR2 YSYEKL. CDR3 in amino acids: CASSQVSSRETQYF. The DNA for the CDR3 is TGCGCCAGCAGCCAAGTGTCTTCACGGGAGACCCAGTACTTC.

The J gene is TRBJ2-1, the V gene TRBV28; 11 bases match TRBD1. The CDR3 covers 16 residues. CDR1 is MDHEN and CDR2 is SYDVKM in the germline V gene. The trim removed 3 bases at V and 4 bases at J, leaving 5 bases unmatched. CDR3 in amino acids: CASSFGTGGFYNEQFF. The CDR3 nucleotides are TGTGCCAGCAGTTTTGGGACAGGGGGATTTTACAATGAGCAGTTCTTC.

This chain joins TRBV14 and TRBJ1-1; perhaps TRBD1 as D (6 bases). The CDR3 has 14 residues. The V end was cut by 9 bases, the J end by 4 bases, with 18 bases between. Germline CDR1 SGHDN, CDR2 FVKESK. The CDR3 here is CASTKGGGRTEAFF. The CDR3 bases are TGTGCCAGTACTAAAGGGGGGGGCCGCACTGAAGCTTTCTTT.

Note on this clone: This sample includes further DNA sequences coding for the same CDR3. The rearrangement joins TRBV7-9 to TRBJ1-5; 8 bases agree with TRBD1. Trimming took 1 base from V and 4 from J; bases not matched to a gene: 0. Germline values: CDR1 SEHNR, CDR2 FQNEAQ (reference sequence). The CDR3 length is 14 residues. Here the CDR3 DNA reads TGTGCCAGCAGCTTAGGGACAGGGAATCAGCCCCAGCATTTT. Translation gives CASSLGTGNQPQHF. The full variable domain, rest sourced from reference TRBV7-9 and TRBJ1-5, is DTGVSQNPRHKITKRGQNVTFRCDPISEHNRLYWYRQTLGQGPEFLTYFQNEAQLEKSRLLSDRFSAERPKGSFSTLEIQRTEQGDSAMYLCASSLGTGNQPQHFGDGTRLSIL.

The chain carries TRBV7-8 and TRBJ2-1; 14 bases are shared with TRBD2. Germline V lookup: CDR1 SGHVS, CDR2 FQNEAQ. Trimming removed 4 bases from V and 4 bases from J; junction bases left unmatched: 9. The CDR3 is made up of 18 amino acids. CDR3 protein: CASSSGLAGEVGYNEQFF. The CDR3 nucleotides are TGTGCCAGCAGCTCGGGACTAGCGGGAGAGGTGGGGTACAATGAGCAGTTCTTC.

V gene TRBV7-9 combines with J gene TRBJ2-2; 10 bases line up with TRBD1. Unmatched junction bases numbered 7, after V lost 5 bases and J lost 1 base. Germline V gene data show CDR1 as SEHNR and CDR2 as FQNEAQ (reference sequence). The CDR3 covers 17 residues. Written as DNA, the CDR3 is TGTGCCAGCAGCAGGGACAGGGGAGACCTGAACACCGGGGAGCTGTTTTTT. This gives the protein CASSRDRGDLNTGELFF.

The rearrangement links TRBV18 to TRBJ2-7; no reliable D call. The germline V and J ends were trimmed by 2 bases and 3 bases, with 8 bases remaining between them. The germline CDR1 and CDR2 sequences are KGHSH and LQKENI. This CDR3 has 13 residues. The CDR3 reads CASSPRRIYEQYF. CDR3 DNA: TGTGCCAGCTCACCAAGGAGAATCTACGAGCAGTACTTC.

The V and J genes are TRBV4-2 and TRBJ1-1; TRBD1 agrees at 7 bases. The J segment lost 5 bases and the V segment lost 3 bases, leaving 9 bases of the junction unmatched. Germline CDR1 LGHNA, CDR2 YNFKEQ. CDR3 length: 15 amino acids. The CDR3 reads CASSHLGTEGTEAFF. The CDR3 DNA follows: TGTGCCAGCAGCCATCTCGGGACAGAGGGGACTGAAGCTTTCTTT.

The chain recombines TRBV11-3 with TRBJ2-7, with 9 positions matching TRBD1. In germline, CDR1 is SGHNT, CDR2 YENEEA. CDR3 length: 16 amino acids. V lost 5 bases to trimming and J lost 3 bases; unmatched junction nucleotides: 11. This chain's CDR3 is CASSPGSGQGNYEQYF. The CDR3 DNA reads as TGTGCCAGCAGCCCAGGCTCGGGACAGGGAAACTACGAGCAGTACTTC.

V and J are TRBV27 and TRBJ2-7, with 10 bases identical to TRBD2. V gave up 5 bases and J gave up 7 bases; unmatched junction bases: 11. The CDR3 spans 15 residues. Germline CDR1 MNHEY, CDR2 SMNVEV (reference sequence). CDR3: CASSPLAGVIWEQYF. The CDR3 DNA is TGTGCCAGCAGTCCCCTAGCGGGAGTAATTTGGGAGCAGTACTTC.

The chain uses TRBV7-3 and TRBJ2-1, with 8 bases aligning to TRBD2. Germline lookup yields CDR1 SGHTA and CDR2 FQGTGA. Losses at the gene ends were 2 bases for V and 6 bases for J; bases not matched to a gene: 3. This CDR3 has 14 residues. CDR3 loop: CASSLAGLANEQFF. Here the CDR3 DNA reads TGTGCCAGCAGCTTAGCTGGACTAGCCAATGAGCAGTTCTTC.

This chain uses TRBV7-2 with TRBJ1-4; 7 bases match TRBD1. CDR1 and CDR2 (germline): SGHTA, FQGNSA. The CDR3 sequence is 14 residues long. Trimming took 5 bases from V and 8 from J; bases not matched to a gene: 8. The CDR3 protein is CASSTTGIEEKLFF. The CDR3 DNA is TGTGCCAGCAGCACGACAGGGATCGAGGAAAAACTGTTTTTT.

The V gene is TRBV19, the J gene TRBJ1-1; possible D gene TRBD1, 6 bases. The CDR3 totals 14 residues. Per the germline V gene, CDR1 is LNHDA and CDR2 is SQIVND (reference sequence). The V end was cut by 5 bases, the J end by 3 bases, with 13 bases between. CDR3: CASSLTGLDTEAFF. DNA for the CDR3: TGTGCCAGTAGTTTGACAGGTCTGGACACTGAAGCTTTCTTT.

V gene TRBV7-2 combines with J gene TRBJ2-1; D is ambiguous. The CDR3 is made up of 14 amino acids. Between the trimmed V and J ends, which lost 3 bases and 2 bases, there was a span of 8 bases. The germline V gene encodes CDR1 SGHTA and CDR2 FQGNSA. As DNA, the CDR3 is TGTGCCAGCAGCTTTGCAGATCCCTACAATGAGCAGTTCTTC. This gives the protein CASSFADPYNEQFF.

A single count supports this clone. The chain employs TRBV10-3 and TRBJ2-7; 9 bases fit TRBD1. From germline, CDR1 is ENHRY and CDR2 SYGVKD. The trim removed 5 bases at V and 6 bases at J, leaving 8 bases unmatched. The length of the CDR3 is 14 residues. This CDR3 reads CAISQGTGLGEQYF. The CDR3 DNA reads as TGTGCCATCAGTCAGGGGACAGGGCTAGGCGAGCAGTACTTC.

The chain employs TRBV19 and TRBJ1-1; D unresolved. Trimming left V 6 bases short and J 6 bases short, with 11 bases between. This CDR3 region has 12 residues. The germline CDR1 and CDR2 sequences are LNHDA and SQIVND (reference sequence). The CDR3 reads CASREPASEAFF. The CDR3, as DNA: TGTGCCAGTAGAGAGCCAGCGTCTGAAGCTTTCTTT.

J is TRBJ2-7 and V is TRBV29-1, with 8 nucleotides matching TRBD1. V was clipped by 3 bases and J by 5 bases; unmatched bases: 9. This CDR3 contains 14 residues. CDR1 and CDR2 (germline): SQVTM, ANQGSEA. The CDR3: CSVEGQANRNEQYF. DNA for the CDR3: TGCAGCGTTGAGGGACAGGCAAATCGGAACGAGCAGTACTTC.

V and J are TRBV19 and TRBJ1-1; 7 positions match TRBD1. Germline CDR1 reads LNHDA; CDR2 reads SQIVND (reference sequence). The CDR3 is 12 amino acids. Trimming took 6 bases from V and 6 from J; bases not matched to a gene: 4. The CDR3 protein is CASRDQGAEAFF. CDR3 in DNA: TGTGCCAGTAGGGATCAGGGGGCTGAAGCTTTCTTT.

The chain carries TRBV12-5 and TRBJ2-2; 11 bases align to TRBD2. The CDR3 spans 17 residues. Trimming at V came to 1 base and at J to 5 bases, leaving 6 bases not matched to a gene. Germline V CDR1 and CDR2: LGHNT, FRNRAP. The CDR3 DNA sequence: TGTGCTAGTGGTTTGGCGATAGCGGGAGGGCCAACCGGGGAGCTGTTTTTT. The encoded protein is CASGLAIAGGPTGELFF.